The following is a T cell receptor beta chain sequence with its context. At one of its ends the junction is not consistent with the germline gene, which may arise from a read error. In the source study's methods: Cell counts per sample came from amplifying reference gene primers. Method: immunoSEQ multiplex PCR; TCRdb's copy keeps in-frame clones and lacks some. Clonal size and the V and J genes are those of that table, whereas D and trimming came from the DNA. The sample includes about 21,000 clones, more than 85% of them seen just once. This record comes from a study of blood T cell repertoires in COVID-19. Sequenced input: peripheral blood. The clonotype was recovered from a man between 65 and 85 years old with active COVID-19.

The CDR3: CASSLGLGQSF. The DNA of the CDR3 is TGTGCCAGCAGCTTAGGCTTGGGACAGTCCTTC. The chain is built from TRBV7-2 and TRBJ2-7; 7 bases match TRBD1. The CDR3 has 11 residues. Germline-derived CDR1 and CDR2 are SGHTA and FQGNSA. The full variable domain, in which reference TRBV7-2 and TRBJ2-7 provide the parts outside the CDR3, is GAGVSQSPSNKVTEKGKDVELRCDPISGHTALYWYRQSLGQGLEFLIYFQGNSAPDKSGLPSDRFSAERTGGSVSTLTIQRTQQEDSAVYLCASSLGLGQSFGPGTRLTVT.